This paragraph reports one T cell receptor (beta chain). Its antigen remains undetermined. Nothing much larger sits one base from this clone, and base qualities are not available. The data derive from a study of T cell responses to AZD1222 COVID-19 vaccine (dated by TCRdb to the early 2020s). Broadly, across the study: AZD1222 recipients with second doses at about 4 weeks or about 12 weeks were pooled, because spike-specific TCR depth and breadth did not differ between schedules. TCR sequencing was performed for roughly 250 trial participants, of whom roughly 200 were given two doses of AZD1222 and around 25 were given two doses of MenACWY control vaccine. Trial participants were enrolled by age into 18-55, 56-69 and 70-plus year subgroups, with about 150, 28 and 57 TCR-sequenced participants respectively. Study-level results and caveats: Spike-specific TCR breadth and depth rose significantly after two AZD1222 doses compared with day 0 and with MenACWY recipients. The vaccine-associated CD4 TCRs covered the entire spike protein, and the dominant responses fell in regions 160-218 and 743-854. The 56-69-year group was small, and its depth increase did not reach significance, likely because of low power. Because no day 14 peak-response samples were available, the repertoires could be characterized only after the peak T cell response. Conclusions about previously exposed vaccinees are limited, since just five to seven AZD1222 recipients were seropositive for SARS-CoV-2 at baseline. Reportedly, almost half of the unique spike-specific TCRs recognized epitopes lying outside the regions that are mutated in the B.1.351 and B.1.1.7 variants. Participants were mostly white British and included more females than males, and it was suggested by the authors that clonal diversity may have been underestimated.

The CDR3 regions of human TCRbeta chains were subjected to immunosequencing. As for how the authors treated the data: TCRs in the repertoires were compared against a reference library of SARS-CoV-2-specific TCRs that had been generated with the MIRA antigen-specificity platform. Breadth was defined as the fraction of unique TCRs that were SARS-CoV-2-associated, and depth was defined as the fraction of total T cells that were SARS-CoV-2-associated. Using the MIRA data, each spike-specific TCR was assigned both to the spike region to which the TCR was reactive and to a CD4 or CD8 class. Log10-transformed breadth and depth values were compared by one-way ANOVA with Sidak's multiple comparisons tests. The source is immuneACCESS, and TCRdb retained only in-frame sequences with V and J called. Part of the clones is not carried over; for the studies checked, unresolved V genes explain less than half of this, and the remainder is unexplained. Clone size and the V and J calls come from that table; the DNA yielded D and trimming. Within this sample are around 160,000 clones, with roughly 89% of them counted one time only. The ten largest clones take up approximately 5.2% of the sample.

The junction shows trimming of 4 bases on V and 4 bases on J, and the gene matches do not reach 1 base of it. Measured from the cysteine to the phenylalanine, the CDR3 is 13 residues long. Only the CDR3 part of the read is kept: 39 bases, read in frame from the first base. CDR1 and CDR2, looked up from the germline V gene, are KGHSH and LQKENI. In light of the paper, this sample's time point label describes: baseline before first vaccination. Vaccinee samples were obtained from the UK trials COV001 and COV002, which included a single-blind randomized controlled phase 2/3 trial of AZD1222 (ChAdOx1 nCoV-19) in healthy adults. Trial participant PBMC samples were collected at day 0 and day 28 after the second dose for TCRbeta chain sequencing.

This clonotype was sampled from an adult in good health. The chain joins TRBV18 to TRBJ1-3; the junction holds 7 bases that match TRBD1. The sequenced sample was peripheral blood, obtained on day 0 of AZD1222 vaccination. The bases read TGTGCCAGCTCACAGGGACAGGGAAACACCATATATTTT. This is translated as CASSQGQGNTIYF.